The 18 T cell receptor beta chains given below trace back to one sample, sequenced in a study of shared clonotypes between healthy human individuals. Only in-frame clones appear in the TCRdb table, and some are missing; sequencing was by immunoSEQ multiplex PCR. The repertoire includes nearly 1,000,000 clones, 70% to 85% of them detected once, and over 1.3% sits in the top ten. Sequencing was performed on memory CD4+ T cells sorted from blood. Subset denoted: CD45RA-negative fraction. Receptors were obtained from a man in his late teens or twenties in good health.

The V and J genes are TRBV29-1 and TRBJ2-7; the D gene is possibly TRBD2 (6 bases). This CDR3 has 14 amino acids. The germline V gene has CDR1 SQVTM and CDR2 ANQGSEA. The V end was cut by 8 bases, the J end by 4 bases, with 21 bases between. As DNA, the CDR3 is TGCAGCACCCACTCGGGGACTCAGGCTTACGAGCAGTACTTC. Its translation is CSTHSGTQAYEQYF.

This clone has a count of ten or more. This chain joins TRBV10-2 and TRBJ2-5; maybe TRBD1 (5 bases). This CDR3 contains 14 residues. Germline V lookup: CDR1 WSHSY, CDR2 SAAADI. V was cut by 11 bases and J by 1 base, with 17 bases left in between. CDR3 sequence (DNA): TGCGCCGTTAGGTCGCAGGGATTCCAAGAGACCCAGTACTTC. Its protein is CAVRSQGFQETQYF.

J is TRBJ1-5 and V is TRBV2; no clear D. There are 13 residues in the CDR3. Trimming removed 6 bases at V and 1 base at J, with 7 bases between. CDR1 is SNHLY and CDR2 is FYNNEI in the germline V gene. CDR3: CASSPDSNQPQHF. CDR3 sequence (DNA): TGTGCCAGCAGCCCCGACAGCAATCAGCCCCAGCATTTT.

The gene calls are TRBV10-2 and TRBJ1-1; D gene ambiguous. Germline V CDR1 and CDR2: WSHSY, SAAADI. V was cut by 0 bases and J by 4 bases, with 6 bases left in between. This CDR3 region has 13 residues. The CDR3 protein is CASSESRSTEAFF. DNA of the CDR3: TGCGCCAGCAGTGAGTCGCGTAGCACTGAAGCTTTCTTT.

This chain joins TRBV7-9 and TRBJ1-4; D unresolved. Deletions cut 4 bases from V and 2 bases from J, with 14 bases between. From germline, CDR1 is SEHNR and CDR2 FQNEAQ (reference sequence). This CDR3 contains 16 residues. CDR3 loop: CASSSRPAGTNEKLFF. The CDR3 nucleotides read TGTGCCAGCAGCTCCCGGCCAGCCGGCACTAATGAAAAACTGTTTTTT.

The chain couples TRBV5-1 to TRBJ1-2; no firm D call. Trimming pared 5 bases from V and 6 bases from J, leaving 17 bases between. The CDR3 loop spans 14 amino acids. Germline-derived CDR1 and CDR2 are SGHRS and YFSETQ. CDR3 region: CASSDPQVFHGYTF. CDR3 nucleotides: TGCGCCAGCAGTGACCCCCAAGTATTCCATGGCTACACCTTC.

The chain combines TRBV11-2 with TRBJ2-7; no firm D call. Germline V gives CDR1 SGHAT, CDR2 FQNNGV. V was trimmed by 0 bases and J by 5 bases, leaving 8 bases between them. The CDR3 is made up of 13 amino acids. CDR3 nucleotides: TGTGCCAGCAGCTTAGATCGGTACCACGAGCAGTACTTC. It translates to CASSLDRYHEQYF.

The chain is built from TRBV18 and TRBJ2-7, with 7 bases that match TRBD2. In germline, CDR1 is KGHSH, CDR2 LQKENI. The trim removed 5 bases at V and 6 bases at J, leaving 13 bases unmatched. This CDR3 is 15 amino acids long. The CDR3, as DNA: TGTGCCAGCTCAGTTAGCGGGTCCCCTGGGAGCGAGCAGTACTTC. Translating gives CASSVSGSPGSEQYF.

The J gene is TRBJ1-1, the V gene TRBV7-9; D gene unclear. Germline V lookup: CDR1 SEHNR, CDR2 FQNEAQ (reference sequence). This CDR3 is 17 amino acids long. Trimming removed 1 base at V and 4 bases at J, with 19 bases between. CDR3 in amino acids: CASSLVVAGRRSTEAFF. The CDR3 DNA reads as TGTGCCAGCAGCTTAGTGGTGGCAGGTCGGAGGAGCACTGAAGCTTTCTTT.

This clone was recorded once. V and J are TRBV10-3 and TRBJ2-5; D is perhaps TRBD1 (6 bases). The CDR3 is made up of 11 amino acids. Germline V gene data show CDR1 as ENHRY and CDR2 as SYGVKD. Deletions cut 11 bases from V and 2 bases from J, with 9 bases between. CDR3 sequence: CASQGQETQYF. Here the CDR3 DNA reads TGTGCCTCTCAGGGGCAAGAGACCCAGTACTTC.

This clone was counted a few times. CDR3 sequence reads: CASSLAPVTGELFF. CDR3 nucleotide sequence: TGCGCCAGCAGCTTGGCCCCGGTCACCGGGGAGCTGTTTTTT. The chain links TRBV5-1 to TRBJ2-2; D is unclear. The V and J ends lost 0 bases and 4 bases respectively, with 7 bases between them. Germline CDR1 and CDR2: SGHRS and YFSETQ. This CDR3 comprises 14 residues.

The V gene is TRBV6-5, the J gene TRBJ1-1; weak D call: TRBD1 (5 bases). The germline V gene has CDR1 MNHEY and CDR2 SVGAGI. Deletions cut 2 bases from V and 2 bases from J, with 9 bases between. This CDR3 comprises 14 residues. The CDR3 DNA reads as TGTGCCAGCAGTTACGCGCAGGGTAACACTGAAGCTTTCTTT. This encodes CASSYAQGNTEAFF.

The rearrangement links TRBV6-6 to TRBJ2-7, with a possible D match to TRBD1 (6 bases). CDR3 length: 13 amino acids. V was cut by 5 bases and J by 3 bases, with 11 bases left in between. CDR1 MNHNY and CDR2 SVGAGI come from the germline V gene (reference sequence). CDR3 nucleotides: TGTGCCAGCAGTCCAACGGACAGCTACGAGCAGTACTTC. It specifies CASSPTDSYEQYF.

Only a few counts were recorded for this clone. The V call is TRBV30, the J call TRBJ1-5; 9 bases map to TRBD1. Trimming removed 2 bases from V and 5 bases from J; junction bases left unmatched: 4. This CDR3 has 14 residues. CDR1 is GTSNPN, CDR2 SVGIG, per germline (reference sequence). In DNA, the CDR3 is TGTGCCTGGAGTAGGGACAGGGTCGATCAGCCCCAGCATTTT. This translates into CAWSRDRVDQPQHF.

This clone was picked up a small number of times. The same CDR3 is also encoded by other DNA sequences in this sample. The CDR3 DNA sequence: TGCGCCAGCAGCCAAACAGGGAACACAGATACGCAGTATTTT. This gives the protein CASSQTGNTDTQYF. The chain couples TRBV4-1 to TRBJ2-3; D might be TRBD1 (6 bases). CDR3 length: 14 residues. Per germline, CDR1 MGHRA and CDR2 YSYEKL. V was shortened by 2 bases and J by 2 bases, with 8 bases between the two germline ends.

The V and J genes are TRBV10-1 and TRBJ2-7; D is unclear. Germline CDR1 WNHNN, CDR2 SYGVQD (reference sequence). V was trimmed by 8 bases and J by 3 bases, leaving 11 bases between them. This CDR3 is 12 amino acids long. CDR3 sequence (DNA): TGCGCCAGCCGAACGAAACGCTACGAGCAGTACTTC. It encodes CASRTKRYEQYF.

The rearrangement uses TRBV10-3 and TRBJ1-4; the D gene is possibly TRBD1 (6 bases). Germline V gives CDR1 ENHRY, CDR2 SYGVKD. The CDR3 extends over 14 amino acids. Trimming stripped 6 bases from V and 8 bases from J, with 16 bases between. The chain's CDR3 is CAISSGAGQEKLFF. The CDR3 coding sequence is TGTGCCATCAGCTCAGGGGCAGGGCAAGAAAAACTGTTTTTT.

The sample holds a few counts of this clone. The chain uses TRBV7-8 and TRBJ2-3; D is unclear. The CDR3 is made up of 11 amino acids. The V gene lost 6 bases and the J gene lost 4 bases, with 5 bases spanning the gap. The germline CDR1 and CDR2 sequences are SGHVS and FQNEAQ. The DNA for the CDR3 is TGTGCCAGCAGTACGGCAGATACGCAGTATTTT. This sequence encodes CASSTADTQYF.